Described below is a single TCR beta chain sequence and its context. The CDR3 is made up of 15 amino acids. Germline V gene data show CDR1 as MNHEY and CDR2 as SVGAGI. The V and J ends lost 2 bases and 0 bases respectively, with 10 bases between them. This record belongs to a study of T cell changes during pregnancy in multiple sclerosis. Profiled with immunoSEQ multiplex PCR; TCRdb holds only in-frame clones, not every one. Of 40,000 to 45,000 clones in the sample, less than 95% were seen once. The source of this sequence is a female donor with multiple sclerosis, enrolled in a pregnancy study. The V gene is TRBV6-5, the J gene TRBJ1-1; the D is unclear. The sample consisted of peripheral blood, taken in the third trimester of pregnancy. CDR3 region: CASSYRAVMNTEAFF. In DNA form, the CDR3 reads TGTGCCAGCAGTTACCGTGCAGTAATGAACACTGAAGCTTTCTTT.